This TCR beta chain derives from a study of shared clonotypes between healthy human individuals. Trimming removed 5 bases from V and 0 bases from J; junction bases left unmatched: 6. The CDR3 covers 16 residues. CDR1 and CDR2 from the germline V gene are MDHEN and SYDVKM. Naive CD8 cells were CD45RO-negative, positively selected for CCR7, excluding terminally differentiated effector memory CD45RA+ cells. The healthy adult donors were HIV-negative and reported no recent acute infections or vaccinations. Sequencing was performed with immunoSEQ multiplex PCR; in TCRdb, only in-frame clones are kept and a portion is missing. Among hundreds of thousands of clones listed, around 96% were seen once.

This clonotype originated in a woman aged 25 to 45 in good health. The chain is built from TRBV28 and TRBJ1-5; 8 bases line up with TRBD1. The sample consisted of naive CD8+ T cells sorted from blood. CDR3: CASSPWTGYSNQPQHF. The CDR3 DNA sequence: TGTGCCAGCAGTCCCTGGACAGGGTATAGCAATCAGCCCCAGCATTTT.